The 30 T cell receptor beta chains below all came from one sample that was sequenced in a study of PD-1 blockade in classical Hodgkin lymphoma. Each patient experienced a relapse that followed autologous stem cell transplantation, and brentuximab vedotin exposure varied. Assay: immunoSEQ multiplex PCR; the TCRdb copy retains only in-frame clones and omits some. Of some 38,000 clones in the sample, about 79% were seen once. The sequenced sample was peripheral blood mononuclear cells (PBMCs), obtained at baseline. The receptors stem from a human donor with classical Hodgkin lymphoma.

The chain combines TRBV6-5 with TRBJ2-5; D is possibly TRBD1 (5 bases). From germline, CDR1 is MNHEY and CDR2 SVGAGI. The V and J ends lost 2 bases and 7 bases respectively, with 11 bases between them. The CDR3 consists of 13 residues. DNA for the CDR3: TGTGCCAGCAGTTACGGCCGCCAGGGGACCCAGTACTTC. This gives the protein CASSYGRQGTQYF.

The CDR3 DNA reads as TGTGCCAGCAGCTTAGGTAGTGGGAGAACAGATACGCAGTATTTT. Protein sequence: CASSLGSGRTDTQYF. The rearrangement joins TRBV7-1 to TRBJ2-3, with D possibly matching TRBD2 (5 bases). TRBV7-1 counts as an open reading frame of uncertain function. CDR3 length: 15 residues. V dropped 4 bases and J dropped 3 bases, with 14 bases sitting between them.

The chain recombines TRBV2 with TRBJ2-1; TRBD2 aligns across 11 bases. Germline CDR1 SNHLY, CDR2 FYNNEI. Trimming removed 5 bases from V and 9 bases from J; junction bases left unmatched: 9. This CDR3 spans 15 amino acids. CDR3 coding DNA: TGTGCCAGCAGTCAGTTTCCTAGCGGGAGGAGTGAGCAGTTCTTC. Translating gives CASSQFPSGRSEQFF. The full variable domain, completed using reference TRBV2 and TRBJ2-1, is EPEVTQTPSHQVTQMGQEVILRCVPISNHLYFYWYRQILGQKVEFLVSFYNNEISEKSEIFDDQFSVERPDGSNFTLKIRSTKLEDSAMYFCASSQFPSGRSEQFFGPGTRLTVL.

The table lists this clone with a count of one. J is TRBJ2-4 and V is TRBV6-4, with D unresolved. This CDR3 region has 11 residues. V was shortened by 4 bases and J by 10 bases, with 8 bases between the two germline ends. Germline CDR1 MRHNA, CDR2 SNTAGT. CDR3 in DNA: TGTGCCAGCAGTGCGATCCGTATTCAGTACTTC. Amino acids: CASSAIRIQYF.

The J gene is TRBJ2-2, the V gene TRBV11-2; 9 bases are shared with TRBD2. Germline CDR1 SGHAT, CDR2 FQNNGV. V gave up 5 bases and J gave up 3 bases; unmatched junction bases: 10. The CDR3 runs 17 residues. The CDR3 spells CASSPRVAGEDTGELFF. The CDR3 nucleotides read TGTGCCAGCAGCCCTCGGGTAGCGGGAGAGGACACCGGGGAGCTGTTTTTT.

The V gene is TRBV9, the J gene TRBJ2-7; 7 bases align to TRBD1. Germline CDR1 reads SGDLS; CDR2 reads YYNGEE. With V trimmed by 3 bases and J by 7 bases, 4 bases remained unmatched. The CDR3 covers 12 residues. CDR3 bases: TGTGCCAGCAGCGGGGACAGCTCAGAGCAGTACTTC. Protein sequence: CASSGDSSEQYF.

This chain links TRBV27 with TRBJ2-2; D not certain. The CDR3 has 12 residues. V was pared by 5 bases and J by 8 bases, with 9 bases between. Germline CDR1 and CDR2: MNHEY and SMNVEV (reference sequence). CDR3 nucleotide sequence: TGTGCCAGCAGTGACCCGTGGGGGGAGCTGTTTTTT. Translation: CASSDPWGELFF.

By share of the sample, this clone is medium-sized. V usage is TRBV2 and J usage is TRBJ1-2; 7 positions match TRBD1. Unmatched junction bases numbered 8, after V lost 8 bases and J lost 5 bases. Germline CDR1 and CDR2: SNHLY and FYNNEI. The CDR3 runs 13 residues. CDR3 sequence (DNA): TGTGCCAGCGAATATATACAGGGGTATGGCTACACCTTC. Its protein product is CASEYIQGYGYTF. Supplemented by reference TRBV2 and TRBJ1-2, the full variable domain reads EPEVTQTPSHQVTQMGQEVILRCVPISNHLYFYWYRQILGQKVEFLVSFYNNEISEKSEIFDDQFSVERPDGSNFTLKIRSTKLEDSAMYFCASEYIQGYGYTFGSGTRLTVV.

V is TRBV15 and J is TRBJ1-1; no reliable D call. CDR3 length: 13 amino acids. Germline CDR1 and CDR2: LNHNV and YYDKDF (reference sequence). V was clipped by 0 bases and J by 5 bases, with 7 bases between them. In DNA form, the CDR3 reads TGTGCCACCAGCAGAGAGTTAGGGACTGAAGCTTTCTTT. Protein product: CATSRELGTEAFF.

In DNA form, the CDR3 reads TGTGCCAGCAGAAAAACGGACTCAAGCAATCAGCCCCAGCATTTT. Its protein is CASRKTDSSNQPQHF. The rearrangement uses TRBV27 and TRBJ1-5; D is undetermined. The V and J ends lost 6 bases and 1 base respectively, with 13 bases between them. This CDR3 has 15 residues. Germline-derived CDR1 and CDR2 are MNHEY and SMNVEV (reference sequence).

The chain recombines TRBV14 with TRBJ2-3; a weak D match, TRBD1 (5 bases). This CDR3 is 17 amino acids long. V gave up 2 bases and J gave up 1 base, with 16 bases separating them. CDR1 SGHDN and CDR2 FVKESK come from the germline V gene. The CDR3 nucleotides read TGTGCCAGCAGCCAATCATTTGACAGCCCACGCACAGATACGCAGTATTTT. Residues: CASSQSFDSPRTDTQYF.

The rearrangement links TRBV11-2 to TRBJ2-1; no reliable D call. Germline CDR1 and CDR2: SGHAT and FQNNGV. CDR3 length: 17 amino acids. The germline V and J ends were trimmed by 3 bases and 6 bases, with 21 bases remaining between them. The DNA for the CDR3 is TGTGCCAGCAGCTTGTCTCTCTTACGGCGTCAGCTCAATGAGCAGTTCTTC. Translation: CASSLSLLRRQLNEQFF.

This clone was found once. The V and J genes are TRBV5-4 and TRBJ2-7; D is ambiguous. This CDR3 contains 14 residues. Germline CDR1 and CDR2: SGHNT and YYREEE (reference sequence). Trimming took 4 bases from V and 4 from J, leaving 15 bases between them. CDR3 sequence (DNA): TGTGCCAGCAGCCTTTTCGGAGAAGGTTACGAGCAGTACTTC. Its protein product is CASSLFGEGYEQYF.

The CDR3: CASSLRTGRTYGYTF. The CDR3 DNA reads TGTGCCAGCAGTTTACGGACAGGGAGAACCTATGGCTACACCTTC. This chain uses TRBV27 with TRBJ1-2, with TRBD1 identical over 8 bases. The germline V gene encodes CDR1 MNHEY and CDR2 SMNVEV (reference sequence). This CDR3 is 15 amino acids long. The V gene end was trimmed by 2 bases and the J gene end by 4 bases; junction bases not matched to a gene: 6.

CDR3 sequence: CASSVLRGGKGQETQYF. The DNA for the CDR3 is TGTGCCAGCAGCGTCCTCAGGGGAGGAAAAGGCCAAGAGACCCAGTACTTC. This chain joins TRBV5-6 and TRBJ2-5; D is tentatively TRBD1 or TRBD2 (6 bases each). Germline V CDR1 and CDR2: SGHDT, YYEEEE. There are 17 residues in the CDR3. Trimming left V 4 bases short and J 1 base short, with 20 bases between.

The gene calls are TRBV4-1 and TRBJ2-3; D is tentatively TRBD1 or TRBD2 (5 bases each). V shed 4 bases and J shed 0 bases, with 5 bases lying between them. CDR3 length equals 13 residues. Germline loops: CDR1 MGHRA, CDR2 YSYEKL. The CDR3 DNA sequence: TGCGCCAGCAGCCGGGACAGCACAGATACGCAGTATTTT. It specifies CASSRDSTDTQYF.

This chain uses TRBV7-2 with TRBJ1-1; 7 positions match TRBD1. CDR3 size: 14 residues. Trimming removed 2 bases from V and 5 bases from J; junction bases left unmatched: 5. CDR1 is SGHTA and CDR2 is FQGNSA in the germline V gene. The CDR3 DNA is TGTGCCAGCAGCTTATATCCGGGACAGACTGAAGCTTTCTTT. It yields the protein CASSLYPGQTEAFF.

A few counts support this clone. The chain recombines TRBV7-8 with TRBJ2-7, with 10 bases fitting TRBD2. Germline V gives CDR1 SGHVS, CDR2 FQNEAQ. V gave up 1 base and J gave up 6 bases; unmatched junction bases: 9. The CDR3 loop spans 16 amino acids. The CDR3 DNA follows: TGTGCCAGCAGCTTAGTCCCAGCGGGAGGGCCGGGCGAGCAGTACTTC. It encodes CASSLVPAGGPGEQYF.

The chain joins TRBV6-5 to TRBJ2-2; D is possibly TRBD1 or TRBD2 (5 bases each). The CDR3 spans 15 residues. Trimming left V 7 bases short and J 1 base short, with 13 bases between. Per germline, CDR1 MNHEY and CDR2 SVGAGI. The CDR3 loop is CASNLRGRNTGELFF. CDR3 nucleotides: TGTGCCAGCAATCTTAGGGGACGGAACACCGGGGAGCTGTTTTTT.

This chain's CDR3 is CASRVGLAYSYEQYF. CDR3 DNA: TGTGCCAGCAGGGTAGGACTTGCCTACTCCTACGAGCAGTACTTC. This chain connects TRBV6-4 to TRBJ2-7; a possible D gene is TRBD2 (5 bases). V lost 6 bases to trimming and J lost 0 bases, with 15 bases between them. Germline values: CDR1 MRHNA, CDR2 SNTAGT. The length of the CDR3 is 15 residues.

The V call is TRBV21-1, the J call TRBJ1-1; the table names TRBD1, a call not compared with the DNA. TRBV21-1 is tagged as a pseudogene. The CDR3 is made up of 16 amino acids. The DNA for the CDR3 is TGTGCCAGCTCCACCCGGGACAGGGGGCTGGGCGCTGAAGCTTTCTTT. Amino acids: CASSTRDRGLGAEAFF.

This clone was observed a handful of times. This chain links TRBV30 with TRBJ1-1; no clear D. Looked up from germline, CDR1 is GTSNPN and CDR2 is SVGIG (reference sequence). V lost 1 base and J 0 bases, leaving 6 bases between the germline ends. This CDR3 is built from 13 residues. The chain's CDR3 is CAWSAALNTEAFF. The CDR3 nucleotides read TGTGCCTGGAGTGCGGCCCTGAACACTGAAGCTTTCTTT.

The V gene is TRBV19, the J gene TRBJ2-3; 7 bases map to TRBD2. This CDR3 contains 13 residues. The germline CDR1 and CDR2 sequences are LNHDA and SQIVND (reference sequence). With 7 bases clipped from V and 4 bases from J, the junction kept 5 bases outside the gene matches. Here the CDR3 DNA reads TGTGCCAGTAAATGGGGGGGGGCAGATACGCAGTATTTT. As protein: CASKWGGADTQYF.

The chain couples TRBV9 to TRBJ1-1, with unresolved D. CDR3 length: 13 residues. V lost 0 bases, J lost 1 base, and 4 bases lay in between. The germline V gene encodes CDR1 SGDLS and CDR2 YYNGEE. This CDR3 reads CASSVDGNTEAFF. CDR3 in DNA: TGTGCCAGCAGCGTAGACGGGAACACTGAAGCTTTCTTT.

The chain has TRBV2 and TRBJ1-1; D unclear. V was clipped by 3 bases and J by 1 base, with 3 bases between them. Germline CDR1 SNHLY, CDR2 FYNNEI. This CDR3 spans 12 amino acids. In DNA, the CDR3 is TGTGCCAGCAGTGAGTGGAACACTGAAGCTTTCTTT. Protein: CASSEWNTEAFF.

The chain employs TRBV6-5 and TRBJ1-5; 9 bases fit TRBD1. Per the germline V gene, CDR1 is MNHEY and CDR2 is SVGAGI. Unmatched junction bases numbered 4, after V lost 6 bases and J lost 7 bases. This CDR3 comprises 13 residues. CDR3 loop: CASSRTGAQPQHF. CDR3 DNA sequence: TGTGCCAGCAGCCGGACAGGGGCCCAGCCCCAGCATTTT.

The V call is TRBV6-5, the J call TRBJ2-7; the D gene could be TRBD1 or TRBD2 (5 bases each). The ends were cut back, 10 bases at V and 0 bases at J, with 16 bases in the middle. This CDR3 spans 14 amino acids. In germline, CDR1 is MNHEY, CDR2 SVGAGI. The CDR3 region is CATLTERGSYEQYF. The CDR3 nucleotides are TGTGCCACCTTGACGGAGAGGGGCTCCTACGAGCAGTACTTC.

V is TRBV2 and J is TRBJ2-2; possibly TRBD2 for D (5 bases). The V gene's germline CDR1 is SNHLY and CDR2 FYNNEI. CDR3 length equals 13 residues. The germline V and J ends were trimmed by 8 bases and 1 base, with 8 bases remaining between them. CDR3 protein: CASGSENTGELFF. Written as DNA, the CDR3 is TGTGCCAGCGGGAGCGAGAACACCGGGGAGCTGTTTTTT.

The rearrangement joins TRBV28 to TRBJ1-4; D gene unclear. V was shortened by 10 bases and J by 6 bases, with 15 bases between the two germline ends. The CDR3 is made up of 13 amino acids. Germline-derived CDR1 and CDR2 are MDHEN and SYDVKM. CDR3 amino acids: CATQIPKYEKLFF. The DNA of the CDR3 is TGTGCCACCCAGATCCCCAAATATGAAAAACTGTTTTTT.

This clone occurred once. The chain couples TRBV28 to TRBJ2-5; TRBD2 aligns across 14 bases. Trimming removed 6 bases from V and 5 bases from J; junction bases left unmatched: 26. Germline values: CDR1 MDHEN, CDR2 SYDVKM. This CDR3 contains 22 residues. As DNA, the CDR3 is TGTGCCAGCAGCCATCTCCGCGGGGATTCTATTAGGACTAGCGGGAGGTTTGAGACCCAGTACTTC. Protein: CASSHLRGDSIRTSGRFETQYF.